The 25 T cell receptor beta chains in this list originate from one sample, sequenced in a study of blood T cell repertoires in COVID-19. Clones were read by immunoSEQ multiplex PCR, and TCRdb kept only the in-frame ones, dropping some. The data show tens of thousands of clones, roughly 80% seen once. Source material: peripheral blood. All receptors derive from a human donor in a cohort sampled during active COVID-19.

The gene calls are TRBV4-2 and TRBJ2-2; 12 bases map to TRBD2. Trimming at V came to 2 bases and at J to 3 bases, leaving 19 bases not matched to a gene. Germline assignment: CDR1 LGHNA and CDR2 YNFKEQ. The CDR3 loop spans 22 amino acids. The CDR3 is CASSQYPPDLAGGPSDTGELFF. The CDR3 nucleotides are TGTGCCAGCAGCCAATACCCACCGGATCTAGCGGGAGGGCCCTCGGACACCGGGGAGCTGTTTTTT.

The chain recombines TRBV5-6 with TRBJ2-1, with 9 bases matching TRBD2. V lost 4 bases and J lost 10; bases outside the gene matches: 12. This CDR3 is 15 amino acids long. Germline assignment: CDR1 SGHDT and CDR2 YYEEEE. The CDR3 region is CASSLSGGFRREQFF. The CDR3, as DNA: TGTGCCAGCAGCCTAAGCGGGGGGTTTAGACGGGAGCAGTTCTTC.

DNA for the CDR3: TGTGCCAGCCTTGGGCAGGGATACAATCAGCCCCAGCATTTT. It specifies CASLGQGYNQPQHF. This sequence joins TRBV28 and TRBJ1-5; D possibly corresponds to TRBD1 (5 bases). Deletions cut 8 bases from V and 3 bases from J, with 14 bases between. This CDR3 has 14 amino acids. Per the germline V gene, CDR1 is MDHEN and CDR2 is SYDVKM. Full variable domain (remainder filled in from reference TRBV28 and TRBJ1-5): DVKVTQSSRYLVKRTGEKVFLECVQDMDHENMFWYRQDPGLGLRLIYFSYDVKMKEKGDIPEGYSVSREKKERFSLILESASTNQTSMYLCASLGQGYNQPQHFGDGTRLSIL.

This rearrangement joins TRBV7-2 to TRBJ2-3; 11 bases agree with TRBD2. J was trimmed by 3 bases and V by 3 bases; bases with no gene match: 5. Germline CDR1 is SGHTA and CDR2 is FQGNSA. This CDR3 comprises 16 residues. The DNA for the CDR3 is TGTGCCAGCAGCTTGCGTAGCGGGGGGGCTACAGATACGCAGTATTTT. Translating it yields CASSLRSGGATDTQYF.

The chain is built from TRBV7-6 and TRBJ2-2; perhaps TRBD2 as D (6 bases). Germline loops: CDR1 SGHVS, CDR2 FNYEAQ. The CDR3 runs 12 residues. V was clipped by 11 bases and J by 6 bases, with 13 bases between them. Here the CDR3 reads CAVGREAGELFF. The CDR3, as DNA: TGTGCCGTCGGTAGGGAGGCCGGGGAGCTGTTTTTT.

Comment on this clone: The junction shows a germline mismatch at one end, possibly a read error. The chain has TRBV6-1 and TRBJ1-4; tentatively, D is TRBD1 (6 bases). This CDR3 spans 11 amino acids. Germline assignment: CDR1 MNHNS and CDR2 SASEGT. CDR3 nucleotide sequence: TGTGCCAGCAGTGAAGCGCAGGGACACCATTTT. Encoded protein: CASSEAQGHHF.

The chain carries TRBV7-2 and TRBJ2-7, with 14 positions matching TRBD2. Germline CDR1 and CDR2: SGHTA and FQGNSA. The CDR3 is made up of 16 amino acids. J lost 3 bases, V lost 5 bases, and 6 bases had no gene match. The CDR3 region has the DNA TGTGCCAGCAGCAGGACCGGGACTAGCGGGGGCTACGAGCAGTACTTC. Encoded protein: CASSRTGTSGGYEQYF. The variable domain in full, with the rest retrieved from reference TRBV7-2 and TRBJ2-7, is GAGVSQSPSNKVTEKGKDVELRCDPISGHTALYWYRQSLGQGLEFLIYFQGNSAPDKSGLPSDRFSAERTGGSVSTLTIQRTQQEDSAVYLCASSRTGTSGGYEQYFGPGTRLTVT.

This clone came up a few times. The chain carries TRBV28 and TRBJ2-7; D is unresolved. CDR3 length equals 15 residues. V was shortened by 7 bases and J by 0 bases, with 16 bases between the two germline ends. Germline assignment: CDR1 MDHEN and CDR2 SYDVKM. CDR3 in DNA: TGTGCCAGCACCACACCTCGTAAGTTCTCCTACGAGCAGTACTTC. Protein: CASTTPRKFSYEQYF.

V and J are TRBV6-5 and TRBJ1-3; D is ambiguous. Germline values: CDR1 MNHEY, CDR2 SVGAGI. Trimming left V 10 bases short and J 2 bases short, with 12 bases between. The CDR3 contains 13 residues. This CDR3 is CATLELTGNTIYF. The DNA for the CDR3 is TGTGCCACCTTAGAGCTTACTGGAAACACCATATATTTT.

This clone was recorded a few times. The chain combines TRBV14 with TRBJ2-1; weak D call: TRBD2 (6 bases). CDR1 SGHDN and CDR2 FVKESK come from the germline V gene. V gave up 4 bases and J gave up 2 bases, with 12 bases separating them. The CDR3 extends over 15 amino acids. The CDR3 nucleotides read TGTGCCAGCAGCCTTTTTGGAGGGGCCTACAATGAGCAGTTCTTC. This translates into CASSLFGGAYNEQFF. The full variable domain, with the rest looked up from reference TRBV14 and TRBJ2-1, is EAGVTQFPSHSVIEKGQTVTLRCDPISGHDNLYWYRRVMGKEIKFLLHFVKESKQDESGMPNNRFLAERTGGTYSTLKVQPAELEDSGVYFCASSLFGGAYNEQFFGPGTRLTVL.

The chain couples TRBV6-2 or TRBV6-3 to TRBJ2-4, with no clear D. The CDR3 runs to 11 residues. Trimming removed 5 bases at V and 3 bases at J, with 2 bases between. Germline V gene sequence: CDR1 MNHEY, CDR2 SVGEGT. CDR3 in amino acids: CASSRKNIQYF. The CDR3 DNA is TGTGCCAGCAGTCGCAAAAACATTCAGTACTTC.

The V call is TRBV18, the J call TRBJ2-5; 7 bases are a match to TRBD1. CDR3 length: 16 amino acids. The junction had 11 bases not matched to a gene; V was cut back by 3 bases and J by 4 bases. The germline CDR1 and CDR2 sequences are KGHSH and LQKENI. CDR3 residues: CASSPTRQGVTETQYF. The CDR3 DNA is TGTGCCAGCTCACCTACGAGACAGGGTGTCACAGAGACCCAGTACTTC.

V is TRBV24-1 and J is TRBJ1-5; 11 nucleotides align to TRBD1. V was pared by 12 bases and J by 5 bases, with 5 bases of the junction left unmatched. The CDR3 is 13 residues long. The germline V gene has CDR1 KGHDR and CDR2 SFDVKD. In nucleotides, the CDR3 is TGTGCCCCAGGGGGACAGGGGGATCAGCCCCAGCATTTT. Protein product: CAPGGQGDQPQHF.

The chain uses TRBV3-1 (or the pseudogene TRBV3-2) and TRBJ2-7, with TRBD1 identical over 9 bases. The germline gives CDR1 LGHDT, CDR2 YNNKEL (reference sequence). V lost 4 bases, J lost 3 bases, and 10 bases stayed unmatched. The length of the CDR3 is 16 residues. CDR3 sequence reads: CASSRGRGQGHYEQYF. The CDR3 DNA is TGTGCCAGCAGCCGAGGCAGGGGACAGGGACACTACGAGCAGTACTTC.

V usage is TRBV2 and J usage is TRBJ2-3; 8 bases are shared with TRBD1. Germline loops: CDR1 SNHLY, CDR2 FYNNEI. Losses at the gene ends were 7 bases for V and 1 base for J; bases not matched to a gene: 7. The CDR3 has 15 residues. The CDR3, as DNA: TGTGCCAGCACCCAACGGACAGGGCGCACAGATACGCAGTATTTT. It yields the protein CASTQRTGRTDTQYF.

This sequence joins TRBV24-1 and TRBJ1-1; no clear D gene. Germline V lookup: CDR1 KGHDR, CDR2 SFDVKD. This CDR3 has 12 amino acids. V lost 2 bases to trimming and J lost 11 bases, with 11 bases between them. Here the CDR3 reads CATSDSGYRAFF. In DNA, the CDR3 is TGTGCCACCAGTGATTCGGGTTACCGGGCTTTCTTT.

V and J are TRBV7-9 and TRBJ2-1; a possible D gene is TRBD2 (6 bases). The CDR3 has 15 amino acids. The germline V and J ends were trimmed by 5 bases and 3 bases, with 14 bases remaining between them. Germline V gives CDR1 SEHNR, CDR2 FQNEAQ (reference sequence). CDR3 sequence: CASSPRGGVYNEQFF. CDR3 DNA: TGTGCCAGCAGCCCACGGGGCGGGGTCTACAATGAGCAGTTCTTC.

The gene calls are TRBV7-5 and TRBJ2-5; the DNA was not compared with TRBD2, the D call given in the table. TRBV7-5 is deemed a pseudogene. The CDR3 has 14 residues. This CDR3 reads CARSRRLAGETQYF. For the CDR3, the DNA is TGTGCCAGAAGCAGGCGACTAGCAGGAGAGACCCAGTACTTC.

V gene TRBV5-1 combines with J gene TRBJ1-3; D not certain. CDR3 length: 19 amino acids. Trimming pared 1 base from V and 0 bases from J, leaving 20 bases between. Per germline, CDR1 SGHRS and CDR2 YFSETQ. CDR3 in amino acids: CASSLYSPGVPSSGNTIYF. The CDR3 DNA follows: TGCGCCAGCAGCTTGTATAGCCCCGGGGTTCCGAGCTCTGGAAACACCATATATTTT.

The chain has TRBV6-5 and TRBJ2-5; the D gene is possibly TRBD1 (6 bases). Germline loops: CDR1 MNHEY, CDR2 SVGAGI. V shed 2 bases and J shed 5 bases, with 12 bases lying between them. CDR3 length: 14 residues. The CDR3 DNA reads TGTGCCAGCAGTTACCAACAGGGACCGGAGACCCAGTACTTC. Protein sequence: CASSYQQGPETQYF.

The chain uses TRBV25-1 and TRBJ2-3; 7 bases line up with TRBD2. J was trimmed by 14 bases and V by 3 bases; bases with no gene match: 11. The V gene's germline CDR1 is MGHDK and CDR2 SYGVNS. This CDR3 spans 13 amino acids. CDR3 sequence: CASSEPRGREPYF. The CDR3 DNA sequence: TGTGCCAGCAGTGAGCCGCGGGGGAGGGAGCCGTATTTT.

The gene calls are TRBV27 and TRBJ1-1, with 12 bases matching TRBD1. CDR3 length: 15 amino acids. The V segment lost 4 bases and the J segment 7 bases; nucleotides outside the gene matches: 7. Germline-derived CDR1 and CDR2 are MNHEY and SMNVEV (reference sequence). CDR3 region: CASSSLGTGGIEAFF. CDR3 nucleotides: TGTGCCAGCAGTTCCCTGGGGACAGGGGGCATTGAAGCTTTCTTT.

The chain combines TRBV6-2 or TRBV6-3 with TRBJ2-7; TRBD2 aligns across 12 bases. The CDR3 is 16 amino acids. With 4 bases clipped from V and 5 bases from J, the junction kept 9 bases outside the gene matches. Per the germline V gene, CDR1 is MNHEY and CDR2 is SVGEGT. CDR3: CASSSRTSGMSHEQYV. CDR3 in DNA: TGTGCCAGCAGTTCCCGGACTAGCGGGATGAGTCACGAGCAGTACGTC.

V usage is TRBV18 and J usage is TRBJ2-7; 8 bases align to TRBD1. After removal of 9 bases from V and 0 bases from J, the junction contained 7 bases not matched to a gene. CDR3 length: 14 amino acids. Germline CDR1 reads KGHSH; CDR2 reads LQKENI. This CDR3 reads CASSRGQVSYEQYF. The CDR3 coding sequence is TGTGCCAGTTCTCGGGGACAGGTCTCCTACGAGCAGTACTTC.

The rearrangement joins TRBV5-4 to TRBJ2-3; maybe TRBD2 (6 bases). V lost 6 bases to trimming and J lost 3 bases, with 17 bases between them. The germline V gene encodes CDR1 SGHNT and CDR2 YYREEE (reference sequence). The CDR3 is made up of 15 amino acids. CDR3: CASTSPGSLTDTQYF. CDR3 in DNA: TGTGCCAGCACCTCCCCCGGGAGCTTGACAGATACGCAGTATTTT.